This T cell receptor beta chain came from a study of OX40 agonist ivuxolimab in advanced cancers. Study background: Dose-escalation cases comprised hepatocellular carcinoma, melanoma, renal cell or head and neck cancer. From about 20 to 80 years was the age range, with a mean of roughly 64 years, and nearly 85% were male.

Patients were excluded for autoimmune disease history or systemic immunosuppression. The count of this clone is one. Data came from immunoSEQ multiplex PCR; TCRdb stores just in-frame clones and leaves some out. The data contain more than 70,000 clones, 85% to 95% of them singletons. The ends lost 0 bases at V and 5 bases at J; junction bases unmatched: 7. CDR1 and CDR2 from the germline V gene are MNHEY and SVGAGI. This CDR3 region has 16 residues. V is TRBV6-5 and J is TRBJ1-2; 9 nucleotides agree with TRBD1. Material: CD4+ or CD8+ T cells sorted from blood, obtained in a trial of the OX40 agonist ivuxolimab. The TCR sequence derives from an adult with an advanced solid tumor such as melanoma, head and neck, liver or kidney cancer. In nucleotides, the CDR3 is TGTGCCAGCAGTTACTCCGGGACAGGGAGTGGGTATGGCTACACCTTC. Amino acids: CASSYSGTGSGYGYTF.